This T cell receptor beta chain was observed in a study of T cells after yellow fever vaccination (dated by TCRdb to about 2019). Regarding the research as a whole: The SMART-Seq v4 Ultra Low Input RNA kit was used to prepare libraries from fractions with low cell numbers. To track T-cell clones before and after primary and booster YFV17D yellow fever vaccination, bulk TCR alpha and beta repertoires were sequenced longitudinally. Bulk PBMC replicates and cell subsets were isolated from blood drawn at multiple timepoints before and after both primary and secondary immunization. The cohort comprised two healthy male donors, one aged 18 to 30 and one aged 30 to 40 years. Results and caveats for the whole study, not just this receptor: Compared with the primary T-cell response, the secondary T-cell response was weaker but faster, peaking on day 5 rather than day 15. A small share of clonotypes was detected in both CD4 and CD8 compartments, with the overlap likely arising from convergent recombination. Most clones expanded after primary vaccination were re-detected after the booster (almost 97% of CD4 and roughly 85% of CD8), suggesting broad memory maintenance. Only a couple of donors were included in the study, so the extent to which the findings can be generalized is limited. Because abundant contaminating clonotypes from the bulk population could be contained in FACS-sorted repertoires, computational filtering was required.

Details on this clonotype: Its target antigen remains unknown. Base qualities are not provided; no much larger clone lies one nucleotide away.

CDR3 length: 14 amino acids, cysteine to phenylalanine. Only the CDR3 DNA stays, 42 bases, in frame from base 1. CDR1 and CDR2 are drawn from the germline V gene: ENHRY, SYGVKD. The germline V and J ends show losses of 8 bases and 4 bases respectively, and no gene match explains 4 bases of the junction. The treatment or condition label, read with the paper, signifies: live attenuated yellow fever vaccine strain. A standard Ficoll-Paque protocol was used to isolate PBMCs from peripheral blood. CD4 and CD8 T-cell fractions were isolated with Dynabeads CD4 and CD8 positive selection kits. RNA was extracted with TriZol from bulk PBMCs, CD4 and CD8 fractions, and dextramer-positive and dextramer-negative fractions. Synthesis of TCR cDNA relied on 5'RACE template switching, a step that introduced a universal primer site along with unique molecular identifiers. Priming of cDNA synthesis was performed from both the TCR alpha and TCR beta constant segments. Library amplification involved two PCR steps, and the second step added sample barcodes and sequencing adapters. Sequencing of libraries was done on Illumina HiSeq 2500 (2x100 bp) or NovaSeq (2x150 bp). For the original study's pipeline: MIGEC was used to demultiplex reads and collapse the reads into UMI consensus sequences, and MiXCR was used for V(D)J alignment. Vaccine-responding clonotypes were identified with edgeR using replicate PBMC samples, with FDR below 0.01 and a log2 fold change above 5 up to day 15 being required. Bulk clonotypes were assigned CD4 or CD8 identity according to which sequenced CD4 or CD8 repertoire held them at higher abundance. The public reads were reprocessed in TCRdb via fastp at Q25 and MiXCR, keeping in-frame beta chains. Each record represents a unique CDR3 protein, reported with the most common genes and DNA among its rows. Clone size and V and J calls follow TCRdb, not the original study. The sample records 240,000 or so distinct CDR3 sequences, 6.9% of which are singletons. Of the sample, approximately 0.85% is held by the ten largest clones.

Sequenced here: CD4+ T cells sorted from PBMCs, sampled 15 days after the yellow fever booster vaccination. The origin of this receptor is a man under 40 who received the YFV17D yellow fever vaccine. The rearranged segments are TRBV10-3 and TRBJ2-3; 12 central nucleotides agree with TRBD2. The DNA is TGTGCCATCTCTAGCGGGAGGGGGCCAGATACGCAGTATTTT. Translated, this is CAISSGRGPDTQYF.